Listed below are T cell receptor beta chains from one sample, sequenced in a study of blood T cell repertoires in COVID-19. The table came from immunoSEQ multiplex PCR; TCRdb's copy has only in-frame clones and leaves some out. The table has 350,000 to 450,000 clones, more than 75% seen once. Sequencing was carried out using peripheral blood. The source of these receptors is a human donor in a cohort sampled during active COVID-19. CDR3s include the opening cysteine and the closing phenylalanine or tryptophan. Each record gives: V gene, D gene, J gene, clone size, CDR3 DNA, CDR3 protein. The D gene is left open where the match is weak. Clone size, where shown, is once, few, many, or a class for clones that have expanded.

V: TRBV2
D: NA
J: TRBJ2-2
size: NA
DNA: TGTGCCAGCAAAATCTCAGGGGCTACCGGGGAGCTGTTTTTT
CDR3: CASKISGATGELFF

V: TRBV7-8
D: NA
J: TRBJ2-3
size: NA
DNA: TGTGCCAGCAGCTTAGTTCCTAGTATAGGAGATACGCAGTATTTT
CDR3: CASSLVPSIGDTQYF

V: TRBV3-1/TRBV3-2
D: TRBD2
J: TRBJ2-3
size: NA
DNA: TGTGCCAGCAGCCAAGACTGGCGGGAGACGCAGTATTTT
CDR3: CASSQDWRETQYF

V: TRBV7-3
D: TRBD1
J: TRBJ2-1
size: NA
DNA: TGTGCCAGCAGCTTAACCGGACAGGACTCGCAGTTCTTC
CDR3: CASSLTGQDSQFF

V: TRBV2
D: NA
J: TRBJ1-1
size: few
DNA: TGTGCCAGCCTAAGGGGGAGGGCAGCTTTCTTT
CDR3: CASLRGRAAFF

V: TRBV18
D: NA
J: TRBJ1-4
size: NA
DNA: TGTGCCAGCTCACATAACAAGAGGATCCTAGCGAATGAAAAACTGTTTTTT
CDR3: CASSHNKRILANEKLFF

V: TRBV6-1
D: TRBD2
J: TRBJ2-7
size: NA
DNA: TGTGCCAGCAGTGAAGCGGAGGCTAGCGGGGCCTACGAGCAGTACTTC
CDR3: CASSEAEASGAYEQYF

V: TRBV7-2
D: TRBD1
J: TRBJ2-1
size: NA
DNA: TGTGCCAGCAGCCCCCGAAGGGGGCAATACAATGAGCAGTTCTTC
CDR3: CASSPRRGQYNEQFF

V: TRBV3-1/TRBV3-2
D: TRBD1
J: TRBJ2-5
size: NA
DNA: TGTGCCAGCAGTTCACAGGGGGCACGGGAGACCCAGTACTTC
CDR3: CASSSQGARETQYF

V: TRBV9
D: NA
J: TRBJ1-3
size: NA
DNA: TGTGCCAGCAGCGTAGGGCAGGAGGGTGGAAACACCATATATTTT
CDR3: CASSVGQEGGNTIYF

V: TRBV27
D: NA
J: TRBJ2-3
size: NA
DNA: TGTGCCAGCAGTCCAATTTTCACAGATACGCAGTATTTT
CDR3: CASSPIFTDTQYF